This section outlines one T cell receptor beta chain sequence together with its context. Some clones are missing from TCRdb's copy, which holds only in-frame ones; the method was immunoSEQ multiplex PCR. The sample consists of over 45,000 clones, about 90% of them appearing once. Per the germline V gene, CDR1 is SEHNR and CDR2 is FQNEAQ (reference sequence). Trimming shortened V by 2 bases and J by 3 bases, and 8 bases separated the two germline ends. CDR3 length equals 14 residues. The data were taken from a study of blood T cell repertoires in COVID-19. Study overall: Samples representing acute and convalescent COVID-19 were sourced from the United States, Italy and Spain. T cells, B-cell-depleted T cells, or PBMCs provided the cDNA or gDNA that served as material.

The rearrangement links TRBV7-9 to TRBJ2-1, with TRBD2 as a possible D gene (5 bases). The clonotype originates from a man older than 75 in a cohort sampled during active COVID-19. Sequences were obtained from peripheral blood. The CDR3 spells CASSLPLGYNEQFF. In DNA form, the CDR3 reads TGTGCCAGCAGCTTACCACTAGGCTACAATGAGCAGTTCTTC.